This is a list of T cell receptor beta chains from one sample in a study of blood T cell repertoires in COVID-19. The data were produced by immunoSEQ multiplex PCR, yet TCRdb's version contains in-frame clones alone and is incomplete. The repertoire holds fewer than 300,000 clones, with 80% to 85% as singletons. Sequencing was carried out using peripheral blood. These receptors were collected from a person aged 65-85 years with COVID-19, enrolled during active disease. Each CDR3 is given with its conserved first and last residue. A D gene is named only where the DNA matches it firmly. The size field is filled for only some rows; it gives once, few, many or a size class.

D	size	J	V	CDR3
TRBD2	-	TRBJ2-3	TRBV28	CASSLGGGNTDTQYF
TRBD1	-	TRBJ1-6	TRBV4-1	CASATGASSPLHF
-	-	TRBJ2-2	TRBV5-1	CASSTGTTSNTGELFF
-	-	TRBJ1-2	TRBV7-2	CASSFRISENYGYTF
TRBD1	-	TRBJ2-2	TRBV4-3	CASSHARGNANTGELFF
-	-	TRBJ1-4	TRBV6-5	CASSSRRATNEKLFF
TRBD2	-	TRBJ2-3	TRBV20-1	CSARDPGGNTDTQYF
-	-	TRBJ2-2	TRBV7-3	CASSLGTPGELFF
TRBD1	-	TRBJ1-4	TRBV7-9	CASSLTGVWEKLFF
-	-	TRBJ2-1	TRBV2	CASSETVGSNEQFF
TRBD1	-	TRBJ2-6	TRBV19	CASSMLRGQRSGANVLTF
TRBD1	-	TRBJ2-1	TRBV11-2	CASSNGTAQHGQFF
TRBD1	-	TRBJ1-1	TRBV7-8	CASSPRGQGAEAFF
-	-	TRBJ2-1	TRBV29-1	CSTRDNEQFF
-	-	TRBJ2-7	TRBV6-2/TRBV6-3	CASSSSATQPGRWPYEQYF
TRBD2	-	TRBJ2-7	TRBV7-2	CASSTWTSGLYEQYF
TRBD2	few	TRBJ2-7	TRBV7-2	CASSSRGAGAREQYF
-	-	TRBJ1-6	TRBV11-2	CASSLDRTVSSYNSPLHF
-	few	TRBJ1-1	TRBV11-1	CASMRGGTEAFF
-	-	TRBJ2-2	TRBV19	CASSSRDSDCTGELFF
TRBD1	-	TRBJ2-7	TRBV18	CASSTETGVVYEQYF
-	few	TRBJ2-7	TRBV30	CAWSANRASYEQYF
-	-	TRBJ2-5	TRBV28	CASKIPGNNWETQYF
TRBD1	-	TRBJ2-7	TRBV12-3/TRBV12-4	CASSRDRGHEQYF
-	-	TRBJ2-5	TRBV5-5	CASISMQETQYF
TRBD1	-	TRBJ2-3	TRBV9	CASGQGRGTDTQYF
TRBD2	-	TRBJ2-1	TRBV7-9	CASSLSGSLAYNEQFF
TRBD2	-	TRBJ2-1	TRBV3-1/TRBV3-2	CASNEAGALNEQFF
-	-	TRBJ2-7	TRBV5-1	CASSLAVGMQGHEQYF
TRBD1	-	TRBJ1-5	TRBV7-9	CASSLAKGQGHQPQHF
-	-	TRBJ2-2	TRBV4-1	CASSKTAGPNTGELFF
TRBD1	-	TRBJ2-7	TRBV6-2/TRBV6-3	CASSWDRISSYEQYF
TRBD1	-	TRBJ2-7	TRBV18	CASSLRSTGTGGTEQYF